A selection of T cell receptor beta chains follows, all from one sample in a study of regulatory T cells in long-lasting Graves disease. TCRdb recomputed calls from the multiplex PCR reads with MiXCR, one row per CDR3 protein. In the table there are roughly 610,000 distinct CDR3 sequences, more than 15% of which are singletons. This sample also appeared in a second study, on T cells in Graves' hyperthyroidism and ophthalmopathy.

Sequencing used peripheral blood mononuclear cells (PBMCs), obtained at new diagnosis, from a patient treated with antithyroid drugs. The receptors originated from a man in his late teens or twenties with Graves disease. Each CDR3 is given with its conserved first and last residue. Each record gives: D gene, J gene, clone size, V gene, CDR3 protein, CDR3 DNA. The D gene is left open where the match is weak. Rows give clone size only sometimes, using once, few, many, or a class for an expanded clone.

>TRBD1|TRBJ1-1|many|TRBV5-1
CASSMDRASEAFF
TGCGCCAGCAGCATGGACAGGGCATCCGAAGCTTTCTTT
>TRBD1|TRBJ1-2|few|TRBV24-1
CATSDRTDRGRLGYGYTF
TGTGCCACCAGTGACCGGACGGACAGGGGGCGCTTGGGCTATGGCTACACCTTC
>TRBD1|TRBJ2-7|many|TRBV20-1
CSAFWDRGLDEQYF
TGCAGTGCATTTTGGGACAGGGGGCTAGACGAGCAGTACTTC
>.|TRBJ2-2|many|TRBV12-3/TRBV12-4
CASSFGTGELFF
TGTGCCAGCAGCTTCGGCACCGGGGAGCTGTTTTTT
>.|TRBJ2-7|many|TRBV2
CASRLVRAGEQYF
TGTGCCAGCAGATTAGTTCGGGCGGGCGAGCAGTACTTC
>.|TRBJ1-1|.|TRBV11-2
CASSLLEGNTEAFF
TGTGCCAGCAGCTTATTAGAGGGGAACACTGAAGCTTTCTTT
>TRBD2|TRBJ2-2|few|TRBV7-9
CASSFGLAGGNTGELFF
TGTGCCAGCAGCTTTGGACTAGCGGGAGGTAACACCGGGGAGCTGTTTTTT
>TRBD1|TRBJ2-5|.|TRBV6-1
CASTSTGGAETQYF
TGTGCCAGCACCTCCACAGGGGGCGCGGAGACCCAGTACTTC
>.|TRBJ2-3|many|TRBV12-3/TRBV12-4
CASSLQDGWKDTQYF
TGTGCCAGCAGTTTGCAGGACGGCTGGAAAGATACGCAGTATTTT
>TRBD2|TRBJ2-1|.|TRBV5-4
CASSLVAGKYNEQFF
TGTGCCAGCAGCTTGGTAGCGGGGAAATACAATGAGCAGTTCTTC
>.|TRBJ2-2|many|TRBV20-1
CSARENTGELFF
TGCAGTGCTAGAGAGAACACCGGGGAGCTGTTTTTT
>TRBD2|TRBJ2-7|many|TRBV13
CASSPRTSGIEYEQYF
TGTGCCAGCAGCCCAAGGACTAGCGGGATCGAGTACGAGCAGTACTTC
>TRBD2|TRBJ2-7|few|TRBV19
CASKRGDEQYF
TGTGCCTCTAAGCGGGGGGACGAGCAGTACTTC
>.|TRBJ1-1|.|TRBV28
CASSSRQARIEAFF
TGTGCCAGCAGTTCAAGACAGGCTCGTATTGAAGCTTTCTTT
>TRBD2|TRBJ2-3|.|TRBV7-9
CASSSHGAGERTDTQYF
TGTGCCAGCAGCTCTCATGGGGCGGGAGAGCGCACAGATACGCAGTATTTT
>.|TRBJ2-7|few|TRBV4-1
CASSPKQEDEQYF
TGCGCCAGCAGCCCAAAACAGGAGGACGAGCAGTACTTC
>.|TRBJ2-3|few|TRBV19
CASSSGDTFTDTQYF
TGTGCCAGTAGTAGCGGGGACACGTTCACAGATACGCAGTATTTT
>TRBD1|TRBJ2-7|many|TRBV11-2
CASSSGQPYEQYF
TGTGCCAGCAGCTCGGGACAGCCGTACGAGCAGTACTTC
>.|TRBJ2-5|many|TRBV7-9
CASSSETGRETQYF
TGTGCCAGCAGCTCCGAGACAGGGAGGGAGACCCAGTACTTC
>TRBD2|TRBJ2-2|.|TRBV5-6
CASSRLLAGGFNGELFF
TGTGCCAGCAGCCGGTTACTAGCGGGAGGCTTTAACGGGGAGCTGTTTTTT
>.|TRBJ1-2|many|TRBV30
CAWSRGGGWSGYTF
TGTGCCTGGAGTCGGGGCGGAGGGTGGAGTGGCTACACCTTC
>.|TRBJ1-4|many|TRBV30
CACGRTGVEKLFF
TGTGCCTGCGGGAGGACGGGTGTGGAAAAACTGTTTTTT
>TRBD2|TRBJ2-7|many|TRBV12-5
CASGPGLAGLGSDEQYF
TGTGCTAGTGGCCCGGGACTAGCGGGACTGGGGAGCGACGAGCAGTACTTC
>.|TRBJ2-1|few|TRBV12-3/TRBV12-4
CASSFSGTYDEQFF
TGTGCCAGCAGCTTTTCCGGGACCTACGATGAGCAGTTCTTC
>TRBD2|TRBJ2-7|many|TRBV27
CASSRTSGPLEQYF
TGTGCCAGCAGCCGGACTAGCGGTCCTCTCGAGCAGTACTTC
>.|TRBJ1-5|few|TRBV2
CASSEGSPSLLSNQPQHF
TGTGCCAGCAGTGAAGGGTCACCGAGCCTCCTGAGCAATCAGCCCCAGCATTTT
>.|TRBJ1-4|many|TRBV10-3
CAISEDRNEKLFF
TGTGCCATCAGTGAGGACCGTAATGAAAAACTGTTTTTT
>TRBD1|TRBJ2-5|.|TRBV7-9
CASSVTPGQGLETQYF
TGTGCCAGCAGCGTAACACCGGGACAGGGCCTCGAGACCCAGTACTTC
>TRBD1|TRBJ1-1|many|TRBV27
CASTSLSGTGGNTEAFF
TGTGCCAGCACGTCCCTGTCCGGGACAGGGGGGAACACTGAAGCTTTCTTT